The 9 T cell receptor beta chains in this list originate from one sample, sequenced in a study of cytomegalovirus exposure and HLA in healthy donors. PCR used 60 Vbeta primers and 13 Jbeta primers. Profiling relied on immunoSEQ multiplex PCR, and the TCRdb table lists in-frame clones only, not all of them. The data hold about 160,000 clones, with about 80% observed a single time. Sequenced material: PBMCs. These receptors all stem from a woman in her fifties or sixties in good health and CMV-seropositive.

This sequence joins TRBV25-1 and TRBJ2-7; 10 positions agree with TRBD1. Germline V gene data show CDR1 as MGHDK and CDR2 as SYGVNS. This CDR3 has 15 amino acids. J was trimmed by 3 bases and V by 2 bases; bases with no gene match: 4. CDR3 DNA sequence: TGTGCCAGCAGTGAAGGGACAGGGGAGGACTACGAGCAGTACTTC. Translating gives CASSEGTGEDYEQYF.

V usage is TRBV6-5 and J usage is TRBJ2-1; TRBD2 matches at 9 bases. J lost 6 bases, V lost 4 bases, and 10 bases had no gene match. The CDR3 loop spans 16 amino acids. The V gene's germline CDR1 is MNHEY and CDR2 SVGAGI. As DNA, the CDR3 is TGTGCCAGCAGTTTGAGTGGCGGGAGGGCCTCCAATGAGCAGTTCTTC. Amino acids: CASSLSGGRASNEQFF.

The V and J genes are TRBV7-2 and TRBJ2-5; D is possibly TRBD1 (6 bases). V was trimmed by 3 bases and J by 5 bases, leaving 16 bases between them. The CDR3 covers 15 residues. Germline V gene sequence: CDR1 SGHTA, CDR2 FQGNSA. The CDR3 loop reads CASSLKGVGGETQYF. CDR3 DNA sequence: TGTGCCAGCAGCTTGAAGGGGGTGGGCGGGGAGACCCAGTACTTC.

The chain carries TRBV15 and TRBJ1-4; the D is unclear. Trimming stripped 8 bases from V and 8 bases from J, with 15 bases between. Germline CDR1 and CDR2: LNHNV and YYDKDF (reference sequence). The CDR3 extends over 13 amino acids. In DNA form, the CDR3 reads TGTGCCACCGCCCCCTCGAGGGTAGAAAAACTGTTTTTT. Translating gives CATAPSRVEKLFF.

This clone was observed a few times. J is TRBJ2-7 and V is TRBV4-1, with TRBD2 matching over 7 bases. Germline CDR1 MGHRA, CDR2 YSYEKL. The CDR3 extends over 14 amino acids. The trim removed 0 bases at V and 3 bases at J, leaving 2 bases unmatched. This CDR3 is CASSQDRGDYEQYF. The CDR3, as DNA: TGCGCCAGCAGCCAAGATCGGGGGGACTACGAGCAGTACTTC.

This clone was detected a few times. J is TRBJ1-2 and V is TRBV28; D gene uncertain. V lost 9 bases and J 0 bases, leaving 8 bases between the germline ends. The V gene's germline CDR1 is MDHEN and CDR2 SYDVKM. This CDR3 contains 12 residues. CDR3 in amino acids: CASTLANYGYTF. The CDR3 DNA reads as TGTGCCAGTACGTTAGCTAACTATGGCTACACCTTC.

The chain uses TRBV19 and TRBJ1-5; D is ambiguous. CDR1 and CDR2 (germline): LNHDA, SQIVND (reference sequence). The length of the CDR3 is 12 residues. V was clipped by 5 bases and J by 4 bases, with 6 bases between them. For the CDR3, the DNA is TGTGCCAGTAGTGTCGGGAATCAGCCCCAGCATTTT. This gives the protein CASSVGNQPQHF.

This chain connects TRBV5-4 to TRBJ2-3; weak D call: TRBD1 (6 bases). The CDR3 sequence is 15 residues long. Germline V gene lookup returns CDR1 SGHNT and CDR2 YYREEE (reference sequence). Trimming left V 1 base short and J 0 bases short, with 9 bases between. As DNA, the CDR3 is TGTGCCAGCAGCTTGAACAGGGCTAGCACAGATACGCAGTATTTT. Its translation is CASSLNRASTDTQYF.

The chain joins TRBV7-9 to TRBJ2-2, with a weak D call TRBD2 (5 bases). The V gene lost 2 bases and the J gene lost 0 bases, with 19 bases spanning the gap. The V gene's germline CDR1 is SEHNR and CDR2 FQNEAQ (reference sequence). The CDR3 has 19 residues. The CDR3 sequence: CASSLFGLEGPSNTGELFF. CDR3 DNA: TGTGCCAGCAGCTTATTCGGACTTGAAGGTCCTTCGAACACCGGGGAGCTGTTTTTT.